This T cell receptor beta chain was sequenced for a study of PD-L1 blockade in urothelial cancer. Study in general: There were a median of around 140,000 T cells in blood samples.

Sequencing used immunoSEQ multiplex PCR; TCRdb keeps in-frame clones, though not all of them. The sample holds roughly 110,000 clones, less than 95% seen once. This sample's time point: peripheral blood 6 weeks after treatment start. Locally advanced or metastatic urothelial carcinoma was diagnosed in the patients. Per germline, CDR1 SGHTA and CDR2 FQGTGA. The CDR3 is 16 amino acids. With 2 bases clipped from V and 4 bases from J, the junction kept 7 bases outside the gene matches. The receptor was derived from a man in his sixties with urothelial cancer. Sequencing was performed on PBMCs, taken around atezolizumab (anti-PD-L1) treatment. The chain carries TRBV7-3 and TRBJ2-3; TRBD2 matches at 9 bases. The CDR3 sequence: CASSLASGAGADTQYF. The CDR3 DNA reads as TGTGCCAGCAGCTTAGCTAGCGGGGCTGGTGCAGATACGCAGTATTTT.